Described below is a single T cell receptor beta chain sequence and its context. The specificity of this receptor is unknown. Base quality data are lacking; no much larger clone is found one base away. Other nucleotide sequences in the sample specify the same CDR3. Each donor gave one peripheral blood draw, averaging approximately 120 mL, which was collected into heparinised tubes. A BD FACSAria II was used to sort naive, central memory, regulatory and stem cell-like memory CD4+ T cells with a panel that included CD45RO, CCR7, CD25, CD127, CD95 and CD27. Every sorted population had a purity above 95%. Right away, PBMCs were isolated by Lymphoprep density gradient centrifugation and were stained directly, with no culture step. Samples were stained and sorted in pairs, with one healthy donor and one patient per experiment, so that batch effects were minimized. The entire amount of isolated RNA was reverse transcribed using the High Capacity cDNA Reverse Transcription Kit, so the sequenced TCRB transcripts were expressed ones. Deep immunoSEQ sequencing was applied to naive, central memory and regulatory T cell samples, giving an average of roughly 3.5 million total reads per sample. Sorted cells were lysed in RLT buffer, and RNA was extracted using DNase-treated RNeasy Micro or Mini kits according to cell number. Each cell subset was processed separately to prevent cross-contamination, with patient and healthy donor samples processed together. The immunoSEQ multiplex PCR was used to amplify TCRB sequences from cDNA, generating 87-bp fragments that spanned the CDR3 region. The amplicons were sequenced using the Illumina HiSeq platform. Per the source publication's procedure: PCR bias was corrected computationally using synthetic template baselines, and reads within Hamming distance 2 were collapsed, with unmergeable singletons discarded. Reads were aligned to IMGT to assign V, D and J genes, CDR3 length, and insertions or deletions at six rearrangement sites. Within each subset, clonotype counts were normalized to sorted cell number, and only after that were true diversity and Gini coefficients computed with the tcR R package. Repertoire sharing was quantified using the overlap coefficient calculated on TCRB nucleotide sequences. Out-of-frame TCRB sequences from naive cells were analyzed to stand in for the pre-selection repertoire. Not all clones reach the TCRdb copy of this immuneACCESS table, which keeps in-frame sequences only. Checked studies attribute under half of the gap to unresolved V genes and leave the rest unexplained. That table is the source of V, J and clone size, and D and trimming were worked out from the DNA. The sample table shows hundreds of thousands of clones, and around 28% are seen once. About 0.06% of the sample comes from the top ten.

The data are from a study of beta chain features in type 1 diabetes (dated by TCRdb to the late 2010s). Some background on the complete study: Mean age, gender distribution, total cell number and subset yield were not different between patients and healthy donors. Regulatory and stem cell-like memory subsets were obtained from only 8 patients and roughly eight healthy donors, while naive and central memory subsets were obtained from all 30 or so donors. A total of about 100,000,000 sorted cells were examined across all samples, and RNA yield correlated strongly with the number of cells per subset. In the study, TCRB repertoires of sorted circulating CD4+ T cell subsets from recently diagnosed type 1 diabetes patients were compared with those of matched healthy donors. General study outcomes and caveats: PCR might favor shorter templates, but patient and control samples were amplified and corrected together, so any skew would affect both groups equally. Because cDNA was sequenced instead of genomic DNA, activated cells with high expression could be over-represented, although the groups did not differ in activation or CD3 levels. HLA sub-analyses involved small numbers of individuals, so any influence of HLA type on TCRB rearrangement remained unresolved. Naive, central memory and regulatory TCRB repertoires appeared to be more similar among patients than among healthy donors. At VDJ recombination sites, patients with type 1 diabetes made fewer insertions and deleted more nucleotides, a pattern implying thymic rearrangement abnormalities. Type 1 diabetes patients showed a moderate but significant shortening of TCRB CDR3 length in all four CD4+ subsets.

The cysteine opens and the phenylalanine closes a CDR3 of 12 amino acids. Only the CDR3 DNA is retained, 36 bases long and in frame from the first base. V is trimmed back by 7 bases and J by 4 bases, and the junction contains 6 bases that no gene match accounts for. The germline V gene yields SQVTM for CDR1 and ANQGSEA for CDR2. The chain joins TRBV29-1 to TRBJ2-5; TRBD1 lines up with 7 middle nucleotides. The TCR comes from a man aged 18 to 29 in good health. The source material was naive CD4+ T cells from blood. This sample's cell subset or site label indicates: true naive CD4+ T cells. The base sequence is TGCAGCGGAAGACAGGGTGGAGAGACCCAGTACTTC. Its coded protein is CSGRQGGETQYF. The variable domain in full, with residues beyond the CDR3 obtained from the reference TRBV29-1 and TRBJ2-5 genes, is SAVISQKPSRDICQRGTSLTIQCQVDSQVTMMFWYRQQPGQSLTLIATANQGSEATYESGFVIDKFPISRPNLTFSTLTVSNMSPEDSSIYLCSGRQGGETQYFGPGTRLLVL.